The text below deals with one T cell receptor (beta chain). Its target is unknown. The record originates from a study of cytomegalovirus exposure and HLA in healthy donors. Trimming took off 0 bases at V and 6 bases at J, with 14 bases between the two ends. CDR3 length equals 15 residues. Germline CDR1 MNHEY, CDR2 SVGAGI. PCR was performed using 60 Vbeta and 13 Jbeta primers. Only in-frame clones appear in the TCRdb table, and some are missing; sequencing was by immunoSEQ multiplex PCR. Found here are 140,000 to 150,000 clones, around 79% of them singletons; the top ten hold 6.5% to 8.5%. Whole-study findings and limits: The study recorded about 160 TCR beta chains that were cytomegalovirus-associated. One variant, a missense change in DCLRE1C, was linked in a later analysis to TCR beta V- and J-gene trimming.

This TCR was recovered from a woman in her 40s in good health and CMV-seropositive. V gene TRBV6-5 combines with J gene TRBJ1-2, with a tentative D call TRBD1 (5 bases). Sequencing was carried out using PBMCs. CDR3 residues: CASSYSAPGVNGYTF. Here the CDR3 DNA reads TGTGCCAGCAGTTACTCCGCTCCGGGGGTTAATGGCTACACCTTC.